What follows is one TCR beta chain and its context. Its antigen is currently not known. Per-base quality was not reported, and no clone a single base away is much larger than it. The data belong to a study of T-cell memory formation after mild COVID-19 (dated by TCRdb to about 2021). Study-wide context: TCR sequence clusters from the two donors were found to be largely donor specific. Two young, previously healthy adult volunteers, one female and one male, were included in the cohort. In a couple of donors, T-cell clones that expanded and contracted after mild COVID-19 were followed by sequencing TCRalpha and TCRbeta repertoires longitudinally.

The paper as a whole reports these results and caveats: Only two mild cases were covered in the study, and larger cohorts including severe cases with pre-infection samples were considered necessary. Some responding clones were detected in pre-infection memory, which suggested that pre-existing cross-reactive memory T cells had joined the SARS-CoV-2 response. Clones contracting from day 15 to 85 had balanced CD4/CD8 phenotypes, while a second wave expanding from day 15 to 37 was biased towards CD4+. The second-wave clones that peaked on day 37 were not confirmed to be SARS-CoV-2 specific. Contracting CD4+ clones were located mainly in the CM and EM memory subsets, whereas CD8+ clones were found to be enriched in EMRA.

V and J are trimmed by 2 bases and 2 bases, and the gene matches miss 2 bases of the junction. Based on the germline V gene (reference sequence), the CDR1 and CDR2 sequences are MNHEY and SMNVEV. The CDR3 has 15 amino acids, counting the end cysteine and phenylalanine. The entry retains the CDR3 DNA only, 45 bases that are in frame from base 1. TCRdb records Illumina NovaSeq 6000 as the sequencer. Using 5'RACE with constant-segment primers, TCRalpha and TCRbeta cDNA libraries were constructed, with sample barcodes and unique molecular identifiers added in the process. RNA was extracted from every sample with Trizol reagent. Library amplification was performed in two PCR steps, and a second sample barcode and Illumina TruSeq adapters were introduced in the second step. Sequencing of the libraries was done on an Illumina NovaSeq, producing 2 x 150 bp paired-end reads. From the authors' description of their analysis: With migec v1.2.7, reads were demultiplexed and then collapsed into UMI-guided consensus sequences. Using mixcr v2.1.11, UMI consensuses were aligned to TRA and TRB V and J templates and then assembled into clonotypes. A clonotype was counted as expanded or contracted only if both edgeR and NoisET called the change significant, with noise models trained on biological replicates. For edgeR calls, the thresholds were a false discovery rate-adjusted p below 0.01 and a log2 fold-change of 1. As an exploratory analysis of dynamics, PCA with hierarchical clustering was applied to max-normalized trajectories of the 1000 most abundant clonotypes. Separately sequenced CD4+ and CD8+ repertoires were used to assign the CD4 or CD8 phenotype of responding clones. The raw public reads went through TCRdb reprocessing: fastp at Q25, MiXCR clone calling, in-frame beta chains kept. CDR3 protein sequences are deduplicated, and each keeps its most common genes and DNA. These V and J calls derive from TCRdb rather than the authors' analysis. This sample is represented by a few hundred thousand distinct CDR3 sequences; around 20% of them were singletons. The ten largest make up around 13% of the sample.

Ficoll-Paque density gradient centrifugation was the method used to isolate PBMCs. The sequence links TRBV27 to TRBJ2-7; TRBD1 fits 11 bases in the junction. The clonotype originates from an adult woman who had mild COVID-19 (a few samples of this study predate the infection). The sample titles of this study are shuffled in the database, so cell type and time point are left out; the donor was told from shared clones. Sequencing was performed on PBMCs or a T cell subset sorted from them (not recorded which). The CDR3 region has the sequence CASSLLDRGPYEQYF. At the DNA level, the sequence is TGTGCCAGCAGTTTACTGGACAGGGGGCCCTACGAGCAGTACTTC.